The 20 T cell receptor beta chains below come from one sample, sequenced in a study of PD-L1 blockade in urothelial cancer. Here immunoSEQ multiplex PCR was the method, and the copy in TCRdb shows in-frame clones only, minus some. The profile shows 40,000 to 55,000 clones, more than 75% of them singletons. Time point defined: peripheral blood 6 weeks after treatment start. The sequences come from PBMCs, collected around atezolizumab (anti-PD-L1) treatment. These receptors were obtained from a man aged 60-69 years with urothelial cancer.

The chain joins TRBV9 to TRBJ1-6; no definite D call. This CDR3 comprises 14 residues. Per germline, CDR1 SGDLS and CDR2 YYNGEE. The V gene lost 4 bases and the J gene lost 8 bases, with 13 bases spanning the gap. The CDR3 DNA follows: TGTGCCAGCAGCCCAGGTAGGAGGGATTCACCCCTCCACTTT. Amino acid sequence: CASSPGRRDSPLHF.

This chain uses TRBV9 with TRBJ1-2; TRBD1 aligns across 12 bases. Trimming took 3 bases from V and 8 from J; bases not matched to a gene: 2. Per the germline V gene, CDR1 is SGDLS and CDR2 is YYNGEE. The CDR3 length is 13 residues. In nucleotides, the CDR3 is TGTGCCAGCAGCGCCGGGACAGGGGGCGGCTACACCTTC. Translation: CASSAGTGGGYTF. Looking up the rest from reference TRBV9 and TRBJ1-2 gives the full variable domain: DSGVTQTPKHLITATGQRVTLRCSPRSGDLSVYWYQQSLDQGLQFLIQYYNGEERAKGNILERFSAQQFPDLHSELNLSSLELGDSALYFCASSAGTGGGYTFGSGTRLTVV.

This clone was recorded a few times. V gene TRBV10-3 combines with J gene TRBJ2-7; the D is unclear. There are 11 residues in the CDR3. Per the germline V gene, CDR1 is ENHRY and CDR2 is SYGVKD. Deletions cut 4 bases from V and 4 bases from J, with 5 bases between. The CDR3 DNA reads as TGTGCCATCAGTGCAGGTTACGAGCAGTACTTC. It encodes CAISAGYEQYF.

This rearrangement joins TRBV5-1 to TRBJ1-6; maybe TRBD1 (5 bases). Trimming took off 0 bases at V and 4 bases at J, with 8 bases between the two ends. The germline V gene encodes CDR1 SGHRS and CDR2 YFSETQ. The CDR3 is 15 residues long. DNA of the CDR3: TGCGCCAGCAGCTTGGAGACAGATTATAATTCACCCCTCCACTTT. Its translation is CASSLETDYNSPLHF.

The rearrangement links TRBV7-2 to TRBJ2-7; 9 bases fit TRBD1. This CDR3 is built from 15 residues. Germline V CDR1 and CDR2: SGHTA, FQGNSA. Trimming cost V 3 bases and J 4 bases; bases outside gene matches: 7. The CDR3 spells CASSFGTGLPYEQYF. The CDR3 nucleotides read TGTGCCAGCAGCTTCGGGACAGGGCTTCCGTACGAGCAGTACTTC.

The V and J genes are TRBV19 and TRBJ2-1; possibly TRBD1 for D (5 bases). The CDR3 runs to 13 residues. Trimming left V 7 bases short and J 2 bases short, with 9 bases between. Germline V lookup: CDR1 LNHDA, CDR2 SQIVND (reference sequence). CDR3 nucleotides: TGTGCCAGTAAATCAGGGCCCTACAATGAGCAGTTCTTC. This sequence encodes CASKSGPYNEQFF. Complete variable domain (other parts from reference TRBV19 and TRBJ2-1): DGGITQSPKYLFRKEGQNVTLSCEQNLNHDAMYWYRQDPGQGLRLIYYSQIVNDFQKGDIAEGYSVSREKKESFPLTVTSAQKNPTAFYLCASKSGPYNEQFFGPGTRLTVL.

This chain connects TRBV6-1 to TRBJ2-5; 8 nucleotides line up with TRBD1. The CDR3 length is 15 residues. Unmatched junction bases numbered 5, after V lost 4 bases and J lost 1 base. CDR1 and CDR2 from the germline V gene are MNHNS and SASEGT. This CDR3 reads CASSGVTGAQETQYF. CDR3 coding DNA: TGTGCCAGCAGTGGGGTGACAGGGGCCCAAGAGACCCAGTACTTC.

J is TRBJ2-5 and V is TRBV6-1; the match to TRBD1 covers 7 bases. The CDR3 is made up of 16 amino acids. J was trimmed by 2 bases and V by 3 bases; bases with no gene match: 9. Germline lookup yields CDR1 MNHNS and CDR2 SASEGT. The CDR3 reads CASSDTTGDPQETQYF. DNA of the CDR3: TGTGCCAGCAGTGACACCACAGGGGACCCACAAGAGACCCAGTACTTC.

The chain carries TRBV5-1 and TRBJ2-2; the match to TRBD1 covers 9 bases. J was trimmed by 3 bases and V by 5 bases; bases with no gene match: 8. Germline CDR1 SGHRS, CDR2 YFSETQ. The CDR3 loop spans 16 amino acids. In nucleotides, the CDR3 is TGCGCCAGCAGACATCGACAGGGGGATCACACCGGGGAGCTGTTTTTT. This codes for CASRHRQGDHTGELFF.

This clone appeared a few times. The same CDR3 is also encoded by other DNA sequences in this sample. This chain joins TRBV11-2 and TRBJ1-5; 8 positions match TRBD1. This CDR3 contains 14 residues. The germline V gene has CDR1 SGHAT and CDR2 FQNNGV. After removal of 5 bases from V and 2 bases from J, the junction contained 2 bases not matched to a gene. Written as DNA, the CDR3 is TGTGCCAGCAGCCAGACAGGGGGCAATCAGCCCCAGCATTTT. This codes for CASSQTGGNQPQHF. Drawing the rest from reference TRBV11-2 and TRBJ1-5, the complete variable domain is EAGVAQSPRYKIIEKRQSVAFWCNPISGHATLYWYQQILGQGPKLLIQFQNNGVVDDSQLPKDRFSAERLKGVDSTLKIQPAKLEDSAVYLCASSQTGGNQPQHFGDGTRLSIL.

About this clone itself: At one of its ends the junction is not consistent with the germline gene, which may arise from a read error. The chain employs TRBV7-7 and TRBJ1-3, with 10 bases aligning to TRBD1. The CDR3 consists of 17 residues. Germline V gene data show CDR1 as SSHAT and CDR2 as FNYEAQ (reference sequence). The CDR3 here is CASSLGTGTGDRNTIYF. The CDR3, as DNA: TGTGCTAGCAGCCTAGGAACCGGGACAGGGGATAGAAACACCATATATTTT.

As for this clone: Germline is not matched at one junction end, which may reflect a read error. The CDR3 DNA reads as TGTGCTAGCAGCTTACAGACTAGCGGGGCAGAGACCCAGTACTTC. Its translation is CASSLQTSGAETQYF. The genes are TRBV7-7 and TRBJ2-5; 11 bases align to TRBD2. This CDR3 comprises 15 residues. Germline loops: CDR1 SSHAT, CDR2 FNYEAQ (reference sequence).

CDR3 amino acids: CASTSPAGGLYNEQFF. The DNA for the CDR3 is TGTGCCAGTACCAGTCCAGCGGGGGGGCTCTACAATGAGCAGTTCTTC. This rearrangement joins TRBV19 to TRBJ2-1; TRBD2 aligns across 10 bases. CDR3 length: 16 residues. The germline V gene encodes CDR1 LNHDA and CDR2 SQIVND (reference sequence). Trimming took 7 bases from V and 3 from J; bases not matched to a gene: 9.

This clone has a single count. The CDR3 region has the DNA TGTGCCAGCAGACGCGGGACAGCGCCTGGAAACACCATATATTTT. Its protein is CASRRGTAPGNTIYF. The chain has TRBV14 and TRBJ1-3; 7 bases match TRBD1. V lost 6 bases, J lost 2 bases, and 7 bases stayed unmatched. Germline V CDR1 and CDR2: SGHDN, FVKESK. This CDR3 is 15 amino acids long.

V is TRBV18 and J is TRBJ2-3; 9 bases agree with TRBD1. Germline CDR1 reads KGHSH; CDR2 reads LQKENI. This CDR3 is built from 16 residues. V lost 3 bases to trimming and J lost 8 bases; unmatched junction nucleotides: 12. CDR3 protein: CASSPRNPSTGGTQYF. CDR3 coding DNA: TGTGCCAGCTCACCGAGAAATCCCTCGACAGGGGGTACGCAGTATTTT.

The table lists this clone with a few counts. This chain links TRBV5-6 with TRBJ2-1, with no clear D. Per germline, CDR1 SGHDT and CDR2 YYEEEE. V shed 1 base and J shed 7 bases, with 9 bases lying between them. This CDR3 comprises 13 residues. Here the CDR3 reads CASSLQRGNEQFF. The CDR3 coding sequence is TGTGCCAGCAGCTTGCAGCGTGGGAATGAGCAGTTCTTC.

This clone is labeled as large. The chain joins TRBV5-1 to TRBJ1-6; D is possibly TRBD1 (6 bases). Germline CDR1 SGHRS, CDR2 YFSETQ. This CDR3 spans 14 amino acids. V lost 6 bases and J 7 bases, leaving 14 bases between the germline ends. CDR3 amino acids: CASKTGGSNSPLHF. CDR3 in DNA: TGCGCCAGCAAGACAGGTGGCTCCAATTCACCCCTCCACTTT.

This chain joins TRBV4-1 and TRBJ1-5; the D is unclear. V dropped 0 bases and J dropped 11 bases, with 11 bases sitting between them. The CDR3 loop spans 13 amino acids. Germline V gene sequence: CDR1 MGHRA, CDR2 YSYEKL. CDR3 coding DNA: TGCGCCAGCAGCCAAGATAGGGAGGGTACCCAGCATTTT. Protein sequence: CASSQDREGTQHF.

J is TRBJ1-1 and V is TRBV18; TRBD1 might be the D (5 bases). The CDR3 loop spans 16 amino acids. The germline V gene has CDR1 KGHSH and CDR2 LQKENI. The V and J ends lost 6 bases and 0 bases respectively, with 17 bases between them. CDR3 in DNA: TGTGCCAGCTCCCGGGGGGGGGTTCCCCTGAACACTGAAGCTTTCTTT. Encoded protein: CASSRGGVPLNTEAFF.

The chain couples TRBV14 to TRBJ1-6; D may be TRBD1 (6 bases). The CDR3 loop spans 15 amino acids. Germline lookup yields CDR1 SGHDN and CDR2 FVKESK. V was trimmed by 3 bases and J by 11 bases, leaving 17 bases between them. This chain's CDR3 is CASSHHRELGAPLHF. The CDR3 DNA is TGTGCCAGCAGCCACCACAGGGAACTCGGGGCACCCCTCCACTTT. The full variable domain, with the rest looked up from reference TRBV14 and TRBJ1-6, is EAGVTQFPSHSVIEKGQTVTLRCDPISGHDNLYWYRRVMGKEIKFLLHFVKESKQDESGMPNNRFLAERTGGTYSTLKVQPAELEDSGVYFCASSHHRELGAPLHFGNGTRLTVT.